The present TCR beta chain was sequenced within a study of T cell repertoires in cytomegalovirus infection. Points from the study as a whole: Across the ex vivo response, the dominant clonotypes were HLA-C-restricted CMV-specific TCR beta clonotypes. Pooled public TCR beta family frequency picked out CMV carriers with the relevant HLA.

This CDR3 comprises 13 residues. Deletions cut 7 bases from V and 4 bases from J, with 13 bases between. The germline CDR1 and CDR2 sequences are SGHTA and FQGNSA. A word on this clonotype: No antigen is known for it.

MiXCR, applied by TCRdb to the reads, yields one record per CDR3 protein. The sample yields 650,000 to 900,000 distinct CDR3 sequences, around 29% seen once. The TCR originated in a human donor in good health (CMV status not recorded). Some clones in this sample may be carry-over from other donors' samples. The chain combines TRBV7-2 with TRBJ1-2; D call uncertain. The material sequenced was cultured CD8+ T cells from PBMCs, taken from culture after CMV antigen stimulation. Here the CDR3 DNA reads TGTGCCAGCACCCCCGGGTGGGCCTATGGCTACACCTTC. It translates to CASTPGWAYGYTF.